Detailed here is one T cell receptor (beta chain). This sample was taken from a study of blood T cell repertoires in COVID-19. Overall study: Samples came from the United States, Italy and Spain, spanning acute and convalescent COVID-19.

Study processing details: Nucleated cell counts were estimated from reference gene primer amplification. Assay: immunoSEQ multiplex PCR; the TCRdb copy retains only in-frame clones and omits some. V and J calls and clone size are as listed in that table; D and trimming were resolved from the DNA. The sample holds some 130,000 clones, about 88% seen once. The CDR3 has 15 amino acids. The V and J ends lost 5 bases and 3 bases, in that order; junction bases with no gene match: 6. Germline V gene sequence: CDR1 SQVTM, CDR2 ANQGSEA. Input material: peripheral blood. The chain recombines TRBV29-1 with TRBJ2-1; 11 bases are shared with TRBD2. The TCR was taken from a man in his sixties with COVID-19, enrolled during active disease. In nucleotides, the CDR3 is TGCAGCGTTCCTCTTAGCGGGAGGGACTACAATGAGCAGTTCTTC. It is translated as CSVPLSGRDYNEQFF.